A selection of T cell receptor beta chains follows, all from one sample in a study of blood T cells in healthy people across ages. TCRdb redid the calling of the 5' RACE reads with MiXCR, one entry per CDR3 protein. The sample lists over 700,000 distinct CDR3 sequences; 25% were seen once. This sample also belongs to another study, concerning T cells of mothers and their children.

Sequenced input: blood. The receptors originated from a boy younger than 18 in good health. CDR3s include the opening cysteine and the closing phenylalanine or tryptophan. Each record gives: J gene, V gene, CDR3 protein.

TRBJ2-7 TRBV3-1 CASSPSQRFGSYEQYF
TRBJ1-2 TRBV10-1 CASSERRAGGYTF
TRBJ2-4 TRBV28 CASSPGQTRTKNIQYF
TRBJ1-4 TRBV4-1 CASSQAPDGRNEKLFF
- TRBV3-1 CASSQLGGGTYNEQFF
TRBJ1-2 TRBV28 CASSSPGDGYTF
TRBJ2-5 TRBV20-1 CSARGLGETQYF
TRBJ2-1 TRBV6-2/TRBV6-3 CASDSRRAGRPNEQFF
TRBJ2-5 TRBV10-3 CALREGLEETQYF
TRBJ1-1 TRBV6-5 CASSETGTEAFF
TRBJ2-1 TRBV6-2/TRBV6-3 CASSRLAFSYNEQFF
TRBJ2-3 TRBV7-6 CASSFGWADTQYF
TRBJ2-7 TRBV20-1 CSVEKGSSYEQYF
TRBJ2-7 TRBV28 CASSPAGFPYEQYF
TRBJ2-4 TRBV7-3 CASSLSGMGTKNTQYF
- TRBV7-2 CASSLQAGVHEQYF
TRBJ2-1 TRBV4-2 CASSGDRNEQFF
TRBJ1-2 TRBV18 CASSPAGGYLVYGYTF
TRBJ2-5 TRBV29-1 CSVRHVVQETLYF
TRBJ1-1 TRBV9 CASSELIDRAPNTEAFF
- TRBV11-2 CASSPMSVYNEQFF
TRBJ2-5 TRBV29-1 CSGGLRLKQETQYF
TRBJ2-3 TRBV7-9 CASSLQYTSSDTQYF
TRBJ2-1 TRBV13 CASSLRVAHEQFF
TRBJ2-5 TRBV14 CASSQAGAGETQYF
TRBJ2-1 TRBV7-9 CASSWPPGNEQFF
TRBJ2-5 TRBV2 CASSEDLSGGAEETQYF
TRBJ1-2 TRBV27 CASSLSARASPFYGYTF
TRBJ2-2 TRBV5-1 CASSPQGARKDGELFF
TRBJ2-5 TRBV7-6 CASSLVGSSAETQYF
TRBJ1-6 TRBV14 CASSQTSGSPLHF
TRBJ2-3 TRBV24-1 CATSDRTGRTDTQYF
TRBJ1-5 TRBV20-1 CSARSGTQDQPQHF
TRBJ2-1 TRBV6-2/TRBV6-3 CASDRSSYNEQFF
TRBJ1-2 TRBV6-2/TRBV6-3 CASSLQDTYGYTF
TRBJ1-2 TRBV27 CASSYRGTANYGYTF
TRBJ2-7 TRBV9 CASSVGQGDVHEQYF
TRBJ2-1 TRBV11-2 CVSSWDYNNEQFF
TRBJ1-3 TRBV7-9 CASSTRDPYSGNTIYF
TRBJ1-5 TRBV12-5 CASGLGDNQPQHF
TRBJ2-1 TRBV7-3 CASSLKPRLAGVNEQFF
TRBJ1-4 TRBV20-1 CSAREGGVFGEKLFF
TRBJ2-2 TRBV4-2 CASSQEVGGGDTGELFF
TRBJ1-5 TRBV28 CASLTTRDTYSNQPQHF
TRBJ2-4 TRBV3-1 CASSQGGGKNVQYF
TRBJ2-5 TRBV29-1 CSAGRFGETQYF
- TRBV6-5 CASSLRPSVQYENYEQYF
TRBJ2-5 TRBV7-9 CASSLSPASGRGETQYF
- TRBV29-1 CSAEIPRNEQFF